A single sample is the source of the 25 T cell receptor beta chains below, sequenced in a study of shared clonotypes between healthy human individuals. Sequencing used immunoSEQ multiplex PCR; TCRdb keeps in-frame clones, though not all of them. The data contain roughly 2,500,000 clones, approximately 93% of them singletons. The sequenced material came from naive CD4+ T cells from PBMCs. As to subset: CD45RA+ positively selected. These receptors originate from a man aged 18-30 years in good health. Some clones in this sample may be carry-over from other donors' samples.

The chain combines TRBV7-2 with TRBJ2-7, with D maybe TRBD2 (6 bases). V was shortened by 5 bases and J by 0 bases, with 14 bases between the two germline ends. This CDR3 region has 15 residues. Germline V gene lookup returns CDR1 SGHTA and CDR2 FQGNSA. The CDR3, as DNA: TGTGCCAGCAGCGGATGGGCGGAGGGCTCCTACGAGCAGTACTTC. Protein sequence: CASSGWAEGSYEQYF. The full variable domain, its missing parts supplied by reference TRBV7-2 and TRBJ2-7, is GAGVSQSPSNKVTEKGKDVELRCDPISGHTALYWYRQSLGQGLEFLIYFQGNSAPDKSGLPSDRFSAERTGGSVSTLTIQRTQQEDSAVYLCASSGWAEGSYEQYFGPGTRLTVT.

This clone has a single count. V gene TRBV19 combines with J gene TRBJ2-1; TRBD2 matches at 9 bases. This CDR3 spans 16 amino acids. V was clipped by 3 bases and J by 6 bases; unmatched bases: 9. Germline V gene lookup returns CDR1 LNHDA and CDR2 SQIVND (reference sequence). The CDR3 protein is CASSMVAGVVVNEQFF. Written as DNA, the CDR3 is TGTGCCAGTAGTATGGTAGCGGGAGTTGTTGTCAATGAGCAGTTCTTC.

J is TRBJ2-7 and V is TRBV5-1; a weak D match, TRBD2 (7 bases). The CDR3 covers 15 residues. Germline assignment: CDR1 SGHRS and CDR2 YFSETQ. The V gene lost 1 base and the J gene lost 6 bases, with 17 bases spanning the gap. CDR3 sequence (DNA): TGCGCCAGCAGCTTGAGAACAGGACTAGGGGGCGAGCAGTACTTC. It yields the protein CASSLRTGLGGEQYF.

The chain has TRBV6-5 and TRBJ2-5; maybe TRBD2 (6 bases). Gene TRBJ2-7 matches the end of the DNA better, so the J call may be wrong. Germline V CDR1 and CDR2: MNHEY, SVGAGI. The CDR3 loop spans 15 amino acids. The CDR3 region is CASSYDGGASYEQYF. The CDR3 nucleotides are TGTGCCAGCAGTTACGACGGCGGGGCCTCCTACGAGCAGTACTTC.

CDR3 amino acids: CASAHVSDTLSGNTIYF. The CDR3 DNA sequence: TGTGCCAGCGCTCACGTATCAGATACCTTGTCTGGAAACACCATATATTTT. This rearrangement joins TRBV18 to TRBJ1-3; D is unresolved. V gave up 8 bases and J gave up 1 base, with 21 bases separating them. This CDR3 comprises 17 residues. The germline V gene has CDR1 KGHSH and CDR2 LQKENI.

In this sample, this clone turned up a few times. V gene TRBV18 combines with J gene TRBJ2-1, with 7 bases matching TRBD2. Germline trimming cut 4 bases from V and 3 bases from J; bases unmatched to any gene: 12. The CDR3 consists of 17 residues. Germline V gene data show CDR1 as KGHSH and CDR2 as LQKENI. The CDR3 nucleotides are TGTGCCAGCTCACTCGTCCCTCTTGGCGGGAGCTACAATGAGCAGTTCTTC. Its protein product is CASSLVPLGGSYNEQFF.

This chain connects TRBV2 to TRBJ2-2; D is unresolved. The V gene's germline CDR1 is SNHLY and CDR2 FYNNEI. This CDR3 has 11 residues. Between the trimmed V and J ends, which lost 4 bases and 9 bases, there was a span of 6 bases. The chain's CDR3 is CASSGTRELFF. CDR3 nucleotides: TGTGCCAGCAGTGGGACCAGGGAGCTGTTTTTT.

CDR3 sequence reads: CASSSGSLGANVLTF. DNA of the CDR3: TGTGCCAGTAGTTCTGGATCTTTGGGGGCCAACGTCCTGACTTTC. V usage is TRBV19 and J usage is TRBJ2-6; D is undetermined. The CDR3 is 15 amino acids. In germline, CDR1 is LNHDA, CDR2 SQIVND (reference sequence). Trimming removed 5 bases at V and 4 bases at J, with 12 bases between.

The chain employs TRBV11-2 and TRBJ2-7, with 9 bases matching TRBD2. Trimming at V came to 5 bases and at J to 2 bases, leaving 7 bases not matched to a gene. Germline V gene data show CDR1 as SGHAT and CDR2 as FQNNGV. The CDR3 sequence is 15 residues long. The CDR3 DNA is TGTGCCAGCAGCCTACTCGTAGCGGGGGCCTACGAGCAGTACTTC. Protein sequence: CASSLLVAGAYEQYF.

A word on this clone: Other DNA sequences from this sample encode an identical CDR3 as well. This chain joins TRBV6-1 and TRBJ2-5; 9 bases are shared with TRBD1. The V gene end was trimmed by 5 bases and the J gene end by 3 bases; junction bases not matched to a gene: 7. CDR1 and CDR2 from the germline V gene are MNHNS and SASEGT. The CDR3 consists of 15 residues. The CDR3 nucleotides are TGTGCCAGCAGTTTCACAGGGGGCGAGGAAGAGACCCAGTACTTC. Translating gives CASSFTGGEEETQYF.

The chain carries TRBV11-1 and TRBJ2-1, with D unresolved. The CDR3 is 13 amino acids. CDR1 and CDR2 from the germline V gene are SGHAT and FQDESV (reference sequence). V lost 3 bases to trimming and J lost 8 bases, with 11 bases between them. The CDR3: CASSFGINYEQFF. CDR3 nucleotides: TGTGCCAGCAGCTTCGGAATTAACTATGAGCAGTTCTTC.

The genes are TRBV27 and TRBJ1-3; D not certain. The CDR3 consists of 16 residues. The V gene lost 0 bases and the J gene lost 4 bases, with 13 bases spanning the gap. Germline V gene sequence: CDR1 MNHEY, CDR2 SMNVEV (reference sequence). This CDR3 reads CASSLSGGLRGNTIYF. CDR3 in DNA: TGTGCCAGCAGTTTATCGGGAGGGTTGCGGGGAAACACCATATATTTT.

The DNA of the CDR3 is TGTGCCAGCAGTATTCCGGGCTCCTACAATGAGCAGTTCTTC. Translation: CASSIPGSYNEQFF. The rearrangement uses TRBV27 and TRBJ2-1; D uncertain. Trimming took 5 bases from V and 0 from J, leaving 8 bases between them. The CDR3 totals 14 residues. Germline loops: CDR1 MNHEY, CDR2 SMNVEV (reference sequence).

This chain uses TRBV5-1 with TRBJ1-2, with D perhaps TRBD1 (5 bases). The CDR3 runs 18 residues. V was cut by 0 bases and J by 6 bases, with 24 bases left in between. Germline values: CDR1 SGHRS, CDR2 YFSETQ. The CDR3 loop is CASSLAGSADSQRHGYTF. CDR3 sequence (DNA): TGCGCCAGCAGCTTGGCCGGATCAGCCGACAGCCAAAGGCATGGCTACACCTTC.

V is TRBV5-6 and J is TRBJ2-2, with 9 bases aligning to TRBD2. The length of the CDR3 is 17 residues. Germline CDR1 and CDR2: SGHDT and YYEEEE. Germline trimming cut 4 bases from V and 6 bases from J; bases unmatched to any gene: 13. The CDR3 coding sequence is TGTGCCAGCAGCCAACGGCGGGGGGGAAGAAGGTCCGGGGAGCTGTTTTTT. Residues: CASSQRRGGRRSGELFF.

The rearrangement joins TRBV6-1 to TRBJ1-1, with 9 nucleotides matching TRBD1. The CDR3 spans 14 residues. From germline, CDR1 is MNHNS and CDR2 SASEGT. The J segment lost 6 bases and the V segment lost 6 bases, leaving 8 bases of the junction unmatched. CDR3: CASSLRQGGAEAFF. The CDR3, as DNA: TGTGCCAGCAGCCTCAGACAGGGGGGCGCTGAAGCTTTCTTT.

Concerning this clone itself: Other DNA sequences from this sample encode an identical CDR3 as well. This chain joins TRBV5-1 and TRBJ2-3; D gene uncertain. The V and J ends lost 2 bases and 6 bases respectively, with 7 bases between them. The CDR3 contains 12 residues. Per the germline V gene, CDR1 is SGHRS and CDR2 is YFSETQ. The CDR3 DNA sequence: TGCGCCAGCAGCTTATCCGGGGATACGCAGTATTTT. It is translated as CASSLSGDTQYF.

This clone was recorded only once. V and J are TRBV4-3 and TRBJ2-3; tentative D call: TRBD2 (6 bases). The CDR3 runs 13 residues. V shed 4 bases and J shed 14 bases, with 19 bases lying between them. Germline V gives CDR1 LGHNA, CDR2 YSLEER. Written as DNA, the CDR3 is TGCGCCAGCAGCCTGGAGGCGCGGGGCCCAACGTATTTT. Translation gives CASSLEARGPTYF.

This clone has a single count. This chain joins TRBV9 and TRBJ2-5; the D gene is possibly TRBD2 (6 bases). The CDR3 is 17 residues long. Germline V gives CDR1 SGDLS, CDR2 YYNGEE. Trimming left V 1 base short and J 5 bases short, with 21 bases between. The CDR3 sequence is CASSVLSGTASGETQYF. In DNA form, the CDR3 reads TGTGCCAGCAGCGTATTAAGTGGGACTGCCTCTGGTGAGACCCAGTACTTC. Supplemented by reference TRBV9 and TRBJ2-5, the full variable domain reads DSGVTQTPKHLITATGQRVTLRCSPRSGDLSVYWYQQSLDQGLQFLIQYYNGEERAKGNILERFSAQQFPDLHSELNLSSLELGDSALYFCASSVLSGTASGETQYFGPGTRLLVL.

This clone has just one count. The chain uses TRBV5-4 and TRBJ1-4; 7 bases are shared with TRBD1. The CDR3 has 14 amino acids. V lost 4 bases and J lost 7; bases outside the gene matches: 7. Germline assignment: CDR1 SGHNT and CDR2 YYREEE (reference sequence). CDR3: CASSAGTESEKLFF. CDR3 coding DNA: TGTGCCAGCAGCGCCGGGACAGAAAGTGAAAAACTGTTTTTT.

The chain couples TRBV5-1 to TRBJ2-6, with a tentative D call TRBD2 (5 bases). The CDR3 runs to 15 residues. CDR1 is SGHRS, CDR2 YFSETQ, per germline. With 7 bases removed from V and 2 bases from J, the gap between germline ends came to 13 bases. The CDR3 DNA reads TGCGCCAGCTCAGGTCCGGGGACTGGGGCCAACGTCCTGACTTTC. Its translation is CASSGPGTGANVLTF.

The chain carries TRBV18 and TRBJ2-5; 8 nucleotides agree with TRBD1. Germline-derived CDR1 and CDR2 are KGHSH and LQKENI. The CDR3 is made up of 15 amino acids. The junction had 7 bases not matched to a gene; V was cut back by 2 bases and J by 5 bases. CDR3 protein: CASSPSRGRVETQYF. As DNA, the CDR3 is TGTGCCAGCTCACCATCCAGGGGGCGCGTCGAGACCCAGTACTTC.

The chain employs TRBV18 and TRBJ1-5; D may be TRBD1 (6 bases). Germline-derived CDR1 and CDR2 are KGHSH and LQKENI. The length of the CDR3 is 14 residues. V was cut by 1 base and J by 7 bases, with 11 bases left in between. The CDR3 is CASSPLRGAQPQHF. The CDR3 region has the DNA TGTGCCAGCTCACCACTTAGGGGGGCGCAGCCCCAGCATTTT.

CDR3 amino acids: CASSFGVYQETQYF. The CDR3 nucleotides read TGTGCCAGCAGCTTTGGTGTGTACCAAGAGACCCAGTACTTC. V usage is TRBV11-2 and J usage is TRBJ2-5; D gene uncertain. V was clipped by 3 bases and J by 0 bases, with 8 bases between them. Looked up from germline, CDR1 is SGHAT and CDR2 is FQNNGV. This CDR3 has 14 amino acids.

This chain joins TRBV19 and TRBJ2-3; possible D gene TRBD1, 5 bases. Germline CDR1 reads LNHDA; CDR2 reads SQIVND (reference sequence). The CDR3 contains 17 residues. The V and J ends lost 3 bases and 6 bases respectively, with 22 bases between them. The CDR3 protein is CASSMRSGPFSRDTQYF. CDR3 DNA: TGTGCCAGTAGTATGCGATCAGGGCCGTTTTCTAGGGATACGCAGTATTTT.